This T cell receptor beta chain was sequenced for a study of patients and donors after allogeneic stem cell transplantation. Losses at the gene ends were 5 bases for V and 8 bases for J; bases not matched to a gene: 7. The CDR3 runs to 12 residues. The germline V gene encodes CDR1 DFQATT and CDR2 SNEGSKA (reference sequence). One entry per CDR3 protein, called by TCRdb with MiXCR from the RT-PCR reads. The repertoire holds about 960,000 distinct CDR3 sequences, with around 17% as singletons. A few counts support this clonotype. The chain is built from TRBV20-1 and TRBJ1-2, with 8 bases fitting TRBD1. What was sequenced was blood, either unsorted or a sorted T cell fraction (not recorded which). The source is a human donor who was either an allogeneic HSCT recipient or a stem cell or donor lymphocyte infusion donor (not recorded which). It is not recorded whose cells these are; they may come from a transplant donor. CDR3 region: CSALDRGEGYTF. Written as DNA, the CDR3 is TGCAGTGCTTTAGACAGGGGTGAGGGCTACACCTTC.